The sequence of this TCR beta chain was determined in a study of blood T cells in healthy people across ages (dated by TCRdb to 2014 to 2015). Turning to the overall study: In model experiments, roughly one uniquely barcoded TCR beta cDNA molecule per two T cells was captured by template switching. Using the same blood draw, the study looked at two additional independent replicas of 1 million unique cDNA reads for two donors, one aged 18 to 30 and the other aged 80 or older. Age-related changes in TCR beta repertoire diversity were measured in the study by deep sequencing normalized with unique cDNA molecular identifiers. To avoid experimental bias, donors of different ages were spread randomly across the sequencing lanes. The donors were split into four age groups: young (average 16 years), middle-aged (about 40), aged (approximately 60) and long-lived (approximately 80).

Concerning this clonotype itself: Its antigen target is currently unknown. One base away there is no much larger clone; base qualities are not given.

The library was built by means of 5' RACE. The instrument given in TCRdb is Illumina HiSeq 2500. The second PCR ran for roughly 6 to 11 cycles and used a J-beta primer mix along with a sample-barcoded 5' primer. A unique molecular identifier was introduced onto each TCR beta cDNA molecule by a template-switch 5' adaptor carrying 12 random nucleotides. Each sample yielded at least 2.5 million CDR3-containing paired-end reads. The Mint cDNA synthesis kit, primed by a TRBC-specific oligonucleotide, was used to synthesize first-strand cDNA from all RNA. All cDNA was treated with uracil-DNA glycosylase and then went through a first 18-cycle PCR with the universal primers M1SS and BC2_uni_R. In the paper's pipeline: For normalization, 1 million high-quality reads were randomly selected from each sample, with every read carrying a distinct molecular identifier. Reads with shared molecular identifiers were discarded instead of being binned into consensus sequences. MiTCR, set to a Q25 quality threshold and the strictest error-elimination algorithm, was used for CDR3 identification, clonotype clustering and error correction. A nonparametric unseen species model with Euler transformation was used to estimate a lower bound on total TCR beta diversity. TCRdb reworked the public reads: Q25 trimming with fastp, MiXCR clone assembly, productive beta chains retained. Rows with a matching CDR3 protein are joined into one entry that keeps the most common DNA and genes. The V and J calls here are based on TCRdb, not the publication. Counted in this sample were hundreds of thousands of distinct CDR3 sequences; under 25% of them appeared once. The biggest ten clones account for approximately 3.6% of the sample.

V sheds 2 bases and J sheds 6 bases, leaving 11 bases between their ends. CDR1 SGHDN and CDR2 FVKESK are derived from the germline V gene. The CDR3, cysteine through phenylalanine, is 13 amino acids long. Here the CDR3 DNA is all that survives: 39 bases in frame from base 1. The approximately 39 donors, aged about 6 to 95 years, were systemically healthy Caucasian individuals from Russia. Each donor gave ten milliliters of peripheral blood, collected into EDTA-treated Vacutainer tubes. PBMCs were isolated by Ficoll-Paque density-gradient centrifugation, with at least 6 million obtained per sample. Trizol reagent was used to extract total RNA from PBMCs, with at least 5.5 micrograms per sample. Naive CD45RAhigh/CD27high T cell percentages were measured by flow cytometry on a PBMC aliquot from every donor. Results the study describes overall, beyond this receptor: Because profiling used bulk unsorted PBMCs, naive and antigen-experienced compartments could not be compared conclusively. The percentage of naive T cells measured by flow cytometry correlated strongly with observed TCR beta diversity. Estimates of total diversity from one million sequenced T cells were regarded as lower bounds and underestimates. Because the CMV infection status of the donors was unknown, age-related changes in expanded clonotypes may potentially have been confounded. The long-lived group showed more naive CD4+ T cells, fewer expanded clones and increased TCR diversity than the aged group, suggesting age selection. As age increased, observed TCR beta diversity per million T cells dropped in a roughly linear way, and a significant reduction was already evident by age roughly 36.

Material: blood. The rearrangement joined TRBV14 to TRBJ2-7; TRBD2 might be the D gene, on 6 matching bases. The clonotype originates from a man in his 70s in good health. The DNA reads TGTGCCAGCAGCCAATTTTTGGAGGGCGAGCAGTACTTC. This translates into CASSQFLEGEQYF.